The 23 T cell receptor beta chains given below trace back to one sample, sequenced in a study of beta chain features in type 1 diabetes. The study, taken as a whole, reports: Shorter TCRB CDR3s, moderately but significantly so, marked every one of the four CD4+ subsets in Type 1 diabetes patients.

Reverse transcription of all isolated RNA meant that expressed TCRB transcripts were sequenced. Sequencing was performed with immunoSEQ multiplex PCR; in TCRdb, only in-frame clones are kept and a portion is missing. The sample holds a few hundred thousand clones, approximately 16% seen once. Their recognized antigens are unknown. The sequencing sample was made of naive CD4+ T cells from blood. All receptors come from a man aged 25-45 years with type 1 diabetes.

The chain uses TRBV29-1 and TRBJ2-1, with TRBD2 identical over 7 bases. The V segment lost 2 bases and the J segment 7 bases; nucleotides outside the gene matches: 8. Germline CDR1 SQVTM, CDR2 ANQGSEA. CDR3 size: 14 residues. CDR3 nucleotide sequence: TGCAGCGTTGAAACCTACAGACTAGCAAATGAGCAGTTCTTC. It codes for CSVETYRLANEQFF.

J is TRBJ2-7 and V is TRBV6-5, with 9 bases lining up with TRBD2. Germline CDR1 is MNHEY and CDR2 is SVGAGI. V was pared by 0 bases and J by 6 bases, with 6 bases of the junction left unmatched. There are 15 residues in the CDR3. The CDR3 sequence is CASSYSMFSGSEQYF. The DNA for the CDR3 is TGTGCCAGCAGTTACTCGATGTTTAGCGGGAGCGAGCAGTACTTC.

This chain joins TRBV7-9 and TRBJ2-7; 7 nucleotides match TRBD2. CDR3 length equals 13 residues. From germline, CDR1 is SEHNR and CDR2 FQNEAQ (reference sequence). The V gene end was trimmed by 7 bases and the J gene end by 3 bases; junction bases not matched to a gene: 6. The CDR3 here is CASKAGNLYEQYF. The CDR3 DNA sequence: TGTGCCAGCAAAGCGGGAAATCTCTACGAGCAGTACTTC.

The J gene is TRBJ1-2, the V gene TRBV7-9; D gene unclear. This CDR3 spans 15 amino acids. The V end lost 5 bases, the J end lost 4 bases, and 17 bases lay between the germline ends. Germline V gene data show CDR1 as SEHNR and CDR2 as FQNEAQ (reference sequence). Here the CDR3 DNA reads TGTGCCAGCAGCCCGAAGAACCCTTTAACCTATGGCTACACCTTC. Translated: CASSPKNPLTYGYTF.

V gene TRBV9 combines with J gene TRBJ2-5, with 8 bases lining up with TRBD1. Germline lookup yields CDR1 SGDLS and CDR2 YYNGEE. J lost 4 bases, V lost 0 bases, and 8 bases had no gene match. CDR3 length equals 16 residues. CDR3 in DNA: TGTGCCAGCAGCGTAGGTATAGGACAGGGAGGAGAGACCCAGTACTTC. Its protein is CASSVGIGQGGETQYF.

This clone has only a few counts. The V and J genes are TRBV7-2 and TRBJ2-5, with D possibly TRBD2 on 5 matching bases. CDR3 length: 13 amino acids. With 3 bases removed from V and 4 bases from J, the gap between germline ends came to 9 bases. Germline V gene sequence: CDR1 SGHTA, CDR2 FQGNSA. The CDR3 sequence is CASSFGGGETQYF. The CDR3 coding sequence is TGTGCCAGCAGCTTCGGAGGTGGAGAGACCCAGTACTTC.

The chain joins TRBV4-1 to TRBJ2-1; 13 positions agree with TRBD2. The CDR3 is 17 amino acids. Trimming at V came to 2 bases and at J to 8 bases, leaving 9 bases not matched to a gene. Germline values: CDR1 MGHRA, CDR2 YSYEKL. The CDR3 DNA is TGCGCCAGCAGCCAACTACGGACTAGCGGGAGTATCGATGAGCAGTTCTTC. Translation: CASSQLRTSGSIDEQFF.

The J gene is TRBJ2-1, the V gene TRBV6-5; TRBD2 is a possible D gene (6 bases). The CDR3 is 16 residues long. V lost 2 bases and J lost 3, with 14 bases in between. The germline CDR1 and CDR2 sequences are MNHEY and SVGAGI. CDR3 sequence: CASSYAGSGGYNEQFF. Written as DNA, the CDR3 is TGTGCCAGCAGTTACGCAGGTAGCGGTGGCTACAATGAGCAGTTCTTC.

There are a few counts of this clone. The genes are TRBV5-1 and TRBJ2-7; unclear D gene. Germline V CDR1 and CDR2: SGHRS, YFSETQ. The V end was cut by 0 bases, the J end by 6 bases, with 7 bases between. CDR3 length: 12 amino acids. The CDR3: CASSLEQGEQYF. CDR3 bases: TGCGCCAGCAGCTTGGAACAAGGCGAGCAGTACTTC.

This clone was observed a handful of times. The chain is built from TRBV29-1 and TRBJ2-4; D is uncertain. The CDR3 consists of 15 residues. Trimming left V 4 bases short and J 5 bases short, with 18 bases between. CDR1 SQVTM and CDR2 ANQGSEA come from the germline V gene. CDR3 in amino acids: CSVGDRSRQENIQYF. DNA for the CDR3: TGCAGCGTTGGGGATCGTTCGCGGCAGGAAAACATTCAGTACTTC.

The chain has TRBV7-2 and TRBJ2-7; D possibly corresponds to TRBD1 (5 bases). Deletions cut 4 bases from V and 4 bases from J, with 11 bases between. CDR1 is SGHTA, CDR2 FQGNSA, per germline. The CDR3 has 13 amino acids. The CDR3 loop reads CASSSTGQYEQYF. CDR3 bases: TGTGCCAGCAGCTCCACAGGCCAGTACGAGCAGTACTTC.

This clone was observed a handful of times. The chain employs TRBV27 and TRBJ2-7; 7 bases map to TRBD1. Germline CDR1 and CDR2: MNHEY and SMNVEV (reference sequence). Trimming cost V 8 bases and J 5 bases; bases outside gene matches: 9. The CDR3 runs to 13 residues. DNA of the CDR3: TGTGCCAGCGGGCGATACAGGGGAGACGAGCAGTACTTC. It yields the protein CASGRYRGDEQYF.

In its sample, this clone was seen a few times. V and J are TRBV25-1 and TRBJ2-2; D call uncertain. Germline lookup yields CDR1 MGHDK and CDR2 SYGVNS. This CDR3 has 15 amino acids. The ends were cut back, 3 bases at V and 2 bases at J, with 10 bases in the middle. CDR3 in amino acids: CASSDGQRNTGELFF. CDR3 nucleotide sequence: TGTGCCAGCAGTGATGGTCAGCGTAACACCGGGGAGCTGTTTTTT. The whole variable domain, remainder taken from reference TRBV25-1 and TRBJ2-2, is EADIYQTPRYLVIGTGKKITLECSQTMGHDKMYWYQQDPGMELHLIHYSYGVNSTEKGDLSSESTVSRIRTEHFPLTLESARPSHTSQYLCASSDGQRNTGELFFGEGSRLTVL.

This clone has more than one count but fewer than ten. CDR3 nucleotide sequence: TGTGCCAGCAGTTTAAATGGGGCGGATTATGGCTACACCTTC. The encoded protein is CASSLNGADYGYTF. The rearrangement links TRBV27 to TRBJ1-2; the D gene is possibly TRBD1 (5 bases). The CDR3 contains 14 residues. Germline assignment: CDR1 MNHEY and CDR2 SMNVEV (reference sequence). The V and J ends lost 2 bases and 5 bases respectively, with 12 bases between them.

The chain has TRBV10-3 and TRBJ1-2; D gene unclear. Germline V CDR1 and CDR2: ENHRY, SYGVKD. Trimming took off 2 bases at V and 6 bases at J, with 7 bases between the two ends. This CDR3 has 12 residues. The CDR3 region has the DNA TGTGCCATCAGTGAGGGGGAGCATGGCTACACCTTC. Protein: CAISEGEHGYTF.

The chain couples TRBV2 to TRBJ1-2; D uncertain. Germline values: CDR1 SNHLY, CDR2 FYNNEI. The CDR3 runs 12 residues. Trimming shortened V by 7 bases and J by 4 bases, and 10 bases separated the two germline ends. This chain's CDR3 is CASNAASYGYTF. As DNA, the CDR3 is TGTGCCAGCAATGCAGCTAGCTATGGCTACACCTTC.

The sample holds a few counts of this clone. The CDR3 DNA reads as TGTGCCAGCAGCCATACAAGACTAGCGAGATACGAGCAGTACTTC. As protein: CASSHTRLARYEQYF. V usage is TRBV4-2 and J usage is TRBJ2-7; 8 bases align to TRBD2. The CDR3 spans 15 residues. Germline V gives CDR1 LGHNA, CDR2 YNFKEQ. J lost 4 bases, V lost 3 bases, and 8 bases had no gene match.

V gene TRBV9 combines with J gene TRBJ2-7; 9 bases agree with TRBD2. Per germline, CDR1 SGDLS and CDR2 YYNGEE. There are 15 residues in the CDR3. The V gene end was trimmed by 0 bases and the J gene end by 2 bases; junction bases not matched to a gene: 3. The CDR3 protein is CASSVGTSVTYEQYF. The DNA of the CDR3 is TGTGCCAGCAGCGTAGGGACTAGCGTCACCTACGAGCAGTACTTC.

The V and J genes are TRBV28 and TRBJ1-2, with a possible D match to TRBD1 (6 bases). V was shortened by 6 bases and J by 4 bases, with 15 bases between the two germline ends. The germline gives CDR1 MDHEN, CDR2 SYDVKM. The CDR3 consists of 14 residues. The CDR3 sequence is CASRRTANLYGYTF. Here the CDR3 DNA reads TGTGCCAGCAGGCGGACAGCTAACCTCTATGGCTACACCTTC.

This clone is a singleton in its sample. The rearrangement links TRBV19 to TRBJ2-5; D not resolved. The CDR3 is 14 residues long. Per the germline V gene, CDR1 is LNHDA and CDR2 is SQIVND (reference sequence). Trimming took off 2 bases at V and 2 bases at J, with 9 bases between the two ends. CDR3 nucleotide sequence: TGTGCCAGTAGTATACAAGGGCGTCAAGAGACCCAGTACTTC. The encoded protein is CASSIQGRQETQYF.

The CDR3 reads CASSQEALGGRRYYGYTF. DNA of the CDR3: TGCGCCAGCAGCCAAGAAGCTCTTGGAGGTCGACGCTACTATGGCTACACCTTC. This chain uses TRBV4-3 with TRBJ1-2; the D is unclear. The CDR3 length is 18 residues. Germline V CDR1 and CDR2: LGHNA, YSLEER. Trimming took off 0 bases at V and 3 bases at J, with 20 bases between the two ends.

This clone was detected only a few times. The chain links TRBV9 to TRBJ2-7; 12 bases map to TRBD1. Germline trimming cut 3 bases from V and 5 bases from J; bases unmatched to any gene: 3. The CDR3 loop spans 14 amino acids. Germline values: CDR1 SGDLS, CDR2 YYNGEE. This chain's CDR3 is CASSEGQGADEQYF. CDR3 nucleotide sequence: TGTGCCAGCAGCGAGGGACAGGGGGCCGACGAGCAGTACTTC.

This clone came up a few times. The chain uses TRBV4-1 and TRBJ2-1; D may be TRBD1 or TRBD2 (5 bases each). Trimming shortened V by 4 bases and J by 2 bases, and 12 bases separated the two germline ends. The CDR3 totals 15 residues. Germline V CDR1 and CDR2: MGHRA, YSYEKL. CDR3 loop: CASSREGPTYNEQFF. The CDR3 coding sequence is TGCGCCAGCAGCCGAGAGGGACCGACCTACAATGAGCAGTTCTTC.